This T cell receptor (beta chain) was captured in a study of blood T cell repertoires in COVID-19. Study in general: The United States, Italy and Spain provided the acute and convalescent COVID-19 samples. Sources were T cells, B-cell-depleted T cells, or PBMCs; the material itself was cDNA or gDNA.

The V end lost 5 bases, the J end lost 5 bases, and 13 bases lay between the germline ends. This CDR3 contains 13 residues. As originally analysed: It was from reference gene primer amplification that nucleated cell counts were estimated. Profiled with immunoSEQ multiplex PCR; TCRdb holds only in-frame clones, not every one. V and J calls plus clone size are reproduced from that table; the DNA served to infer D and trimming. The sample shows 98,000 or so clones, 75% to 85% of them seen only once. The V gene is TRBV12-3 or TRBV12-4, the J gene TRBJ2-7; the D is unclear. Sequenced sample: peripheral blood. The TCR sequence derives from a man between 60 and 70 years old with acute or convalescent COVID-19. This CDR3 reads CASSLTELDEQYF. The CDR3 DNA is TGTGCCAGCAGTCTCACAGAACTCGACGAGCAGTACTTC.